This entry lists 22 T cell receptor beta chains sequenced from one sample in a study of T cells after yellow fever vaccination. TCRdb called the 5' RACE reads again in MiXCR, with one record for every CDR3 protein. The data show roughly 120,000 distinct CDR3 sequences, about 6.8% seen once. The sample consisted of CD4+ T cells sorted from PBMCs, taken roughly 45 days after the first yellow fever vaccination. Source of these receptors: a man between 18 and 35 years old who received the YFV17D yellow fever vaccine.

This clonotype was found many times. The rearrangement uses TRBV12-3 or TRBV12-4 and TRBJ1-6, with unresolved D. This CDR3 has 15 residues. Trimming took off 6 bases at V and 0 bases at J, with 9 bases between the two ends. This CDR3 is CASRGRSSYNSPLHF. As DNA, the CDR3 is TGTGCCAGCAGAGGCAGGAGCTCCTATAATTCACCCCTCCACTTT.

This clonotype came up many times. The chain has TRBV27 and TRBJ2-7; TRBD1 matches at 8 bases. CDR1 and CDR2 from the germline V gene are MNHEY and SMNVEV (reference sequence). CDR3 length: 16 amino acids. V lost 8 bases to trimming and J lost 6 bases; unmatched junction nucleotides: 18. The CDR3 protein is CASLREPGQEPSEQYV. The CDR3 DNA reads TGTGCCAGCCTGAGAGAACCGGGACAGGAGCCCTCCGAGCAGTACGTC.

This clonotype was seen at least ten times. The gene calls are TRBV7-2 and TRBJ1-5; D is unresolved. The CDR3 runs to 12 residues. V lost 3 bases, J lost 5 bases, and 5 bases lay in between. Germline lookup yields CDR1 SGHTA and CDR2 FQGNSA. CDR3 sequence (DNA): TGTGCCAGCAGCTTCTATGATCAGCCCCAGCATTTT. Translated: CASSFYDQPQHF.

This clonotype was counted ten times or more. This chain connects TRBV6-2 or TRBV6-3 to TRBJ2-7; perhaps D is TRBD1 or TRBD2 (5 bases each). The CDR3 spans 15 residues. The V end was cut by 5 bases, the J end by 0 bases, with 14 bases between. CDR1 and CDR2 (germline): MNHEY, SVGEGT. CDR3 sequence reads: CASSPGTGRSYEQYF. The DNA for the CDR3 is TGTGCCAGCAGTCCCGGGACGGGTCGCTCCTACGAGCAGTACTTC.

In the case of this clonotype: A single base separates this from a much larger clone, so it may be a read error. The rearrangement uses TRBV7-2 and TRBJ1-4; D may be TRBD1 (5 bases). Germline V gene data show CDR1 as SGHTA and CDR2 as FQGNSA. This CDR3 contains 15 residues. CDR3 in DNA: TGTGACAGCAGCGAAGGCGGGGGGTTAGATGAAAAACTGTTTTTT. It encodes CDSSEGGGLDEKLFF.

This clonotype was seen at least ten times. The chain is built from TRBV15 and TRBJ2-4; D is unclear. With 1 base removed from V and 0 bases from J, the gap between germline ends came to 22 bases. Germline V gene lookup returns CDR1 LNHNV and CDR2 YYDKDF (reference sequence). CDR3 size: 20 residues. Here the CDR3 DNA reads TGTGCCACCAGCAGAGCCGAGACAAAAGTCACCCTACTAGCCAAAAACATTCAGTACTTC. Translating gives CATSRAETKVTLLAKNIQYF.

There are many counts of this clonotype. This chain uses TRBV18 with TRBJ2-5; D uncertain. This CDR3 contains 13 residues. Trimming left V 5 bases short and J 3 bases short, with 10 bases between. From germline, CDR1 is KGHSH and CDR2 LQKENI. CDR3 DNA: TGTGCCAGCTCATCGTTCACAGAAGAGACCCAGTACTTC. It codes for CASSSFTEETQYF.

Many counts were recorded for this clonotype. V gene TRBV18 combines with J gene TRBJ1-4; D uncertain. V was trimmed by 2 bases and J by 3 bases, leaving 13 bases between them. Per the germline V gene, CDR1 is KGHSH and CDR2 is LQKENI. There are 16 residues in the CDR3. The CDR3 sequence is CASSPTGMRSNEKLFF. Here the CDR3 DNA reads TGTGCCAGCTCACCAACGGGGATGAGGTCTAATGAAAAACTGTTTTTT.

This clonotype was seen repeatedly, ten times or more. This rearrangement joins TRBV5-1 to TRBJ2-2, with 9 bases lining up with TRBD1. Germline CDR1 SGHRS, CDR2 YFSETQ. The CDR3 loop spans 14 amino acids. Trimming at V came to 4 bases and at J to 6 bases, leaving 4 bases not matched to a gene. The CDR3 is CASSIGTGSGELFF. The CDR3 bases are TGCGCCAGCAGCATTGGGACAGGGTCCGGGGAGCTGTTTTTT.

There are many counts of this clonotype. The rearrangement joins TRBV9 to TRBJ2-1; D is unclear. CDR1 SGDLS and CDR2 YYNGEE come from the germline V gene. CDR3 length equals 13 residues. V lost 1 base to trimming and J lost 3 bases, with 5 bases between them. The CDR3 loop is CASSVRHYNEQFF. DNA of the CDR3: TGTGCCAGCAGCGTACGCCACTACAATGAGCAGTTCTTC.

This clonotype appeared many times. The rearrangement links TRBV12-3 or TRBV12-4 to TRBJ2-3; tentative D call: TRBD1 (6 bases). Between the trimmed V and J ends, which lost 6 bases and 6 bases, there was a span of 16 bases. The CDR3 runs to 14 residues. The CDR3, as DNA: TGTGCCAGCAGCCCAACAGGGACCTGGGATACGCAGTATTTT. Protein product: CASSPTGTWDTQYF.

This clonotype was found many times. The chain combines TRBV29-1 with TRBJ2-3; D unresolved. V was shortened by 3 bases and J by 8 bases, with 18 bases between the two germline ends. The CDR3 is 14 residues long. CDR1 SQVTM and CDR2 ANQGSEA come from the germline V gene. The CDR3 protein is CSVDRSAVRGTQYF. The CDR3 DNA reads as TGCAGCGTTGACAGGTCTGCCGTTCGAGGTACGCAGTATTTT.

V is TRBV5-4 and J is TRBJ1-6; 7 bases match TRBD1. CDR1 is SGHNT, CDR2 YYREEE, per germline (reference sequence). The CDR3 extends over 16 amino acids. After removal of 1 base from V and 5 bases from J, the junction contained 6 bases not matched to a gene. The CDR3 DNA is TGTGCCAGCAGCTTGACAGGGGCCCCAAATAATTCACCCCTCCACTTT. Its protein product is CASSLTGAPNNSPLHF.

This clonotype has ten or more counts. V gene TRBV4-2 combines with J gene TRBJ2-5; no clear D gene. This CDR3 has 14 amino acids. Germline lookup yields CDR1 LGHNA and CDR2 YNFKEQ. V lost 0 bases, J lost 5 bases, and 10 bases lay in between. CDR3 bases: TGTGCCAGCAGCCAAGATCCCGAGCACGAGACCCAGTACTTC. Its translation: CASSQDPEHETQYF.

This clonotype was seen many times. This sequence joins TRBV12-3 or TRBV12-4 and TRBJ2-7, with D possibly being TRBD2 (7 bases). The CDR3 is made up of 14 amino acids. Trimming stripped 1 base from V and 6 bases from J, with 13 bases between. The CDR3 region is CASSLDGGPLEQYV. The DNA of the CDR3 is TGTGCCAGCAGTTTAGACGGGGGGCCCCTCGAGCAGTACGTC.

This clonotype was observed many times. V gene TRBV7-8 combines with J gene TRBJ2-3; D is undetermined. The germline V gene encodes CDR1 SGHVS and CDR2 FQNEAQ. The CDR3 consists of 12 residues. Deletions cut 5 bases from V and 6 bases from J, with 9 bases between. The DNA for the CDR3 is TGTGCCAGCAGCCGACATCTCGATACGCAGTATTTT. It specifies CASSRHLDTQYF.

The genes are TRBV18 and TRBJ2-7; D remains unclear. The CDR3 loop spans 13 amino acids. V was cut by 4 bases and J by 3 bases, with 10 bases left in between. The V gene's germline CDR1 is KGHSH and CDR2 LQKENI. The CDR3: CASSRLASYEQYV. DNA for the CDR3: TGTGCCAGCTCACGCTTAGCCAGCTACGAGCAGTACGTC.

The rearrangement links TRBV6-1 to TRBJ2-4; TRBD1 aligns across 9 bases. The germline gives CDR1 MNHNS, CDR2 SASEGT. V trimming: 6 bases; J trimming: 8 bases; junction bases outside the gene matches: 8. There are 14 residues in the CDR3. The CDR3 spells CASSPRTGEDIQYF. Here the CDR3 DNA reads TGTGCCAGCAGCCCCAGGACAGGGGAAGACATTCAGTACTTC.

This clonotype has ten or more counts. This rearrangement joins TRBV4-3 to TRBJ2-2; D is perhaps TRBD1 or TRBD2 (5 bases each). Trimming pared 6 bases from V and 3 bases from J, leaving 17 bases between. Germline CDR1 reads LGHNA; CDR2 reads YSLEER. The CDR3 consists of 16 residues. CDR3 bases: TGCGCCAGCAGTAAGGACGTGGGGGTTTACACCGGGGAGCTGTTTTTT. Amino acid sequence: CASSKDVGVYTGELFF.

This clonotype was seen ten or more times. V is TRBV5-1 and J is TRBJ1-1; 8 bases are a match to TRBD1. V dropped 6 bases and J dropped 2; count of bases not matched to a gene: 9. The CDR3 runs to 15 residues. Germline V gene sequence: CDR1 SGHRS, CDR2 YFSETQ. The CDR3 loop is CASTYRQGLNTEAFF. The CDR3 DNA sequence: TGCGCCAGCACCTATCGACAGGGGCTTAACACTGAAGCTTTCTTT. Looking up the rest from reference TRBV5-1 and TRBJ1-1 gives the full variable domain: KAGVTQTPRYLIKTRGQQVTLSCSPISGHRSVSWYQQTPGQGLQFLFEYFSETQRNKGNFPGRFSGRQFSNSRSEMNVSTLELGDSALYLCASTYRQGLNTEAFFGQGTRLTVV.

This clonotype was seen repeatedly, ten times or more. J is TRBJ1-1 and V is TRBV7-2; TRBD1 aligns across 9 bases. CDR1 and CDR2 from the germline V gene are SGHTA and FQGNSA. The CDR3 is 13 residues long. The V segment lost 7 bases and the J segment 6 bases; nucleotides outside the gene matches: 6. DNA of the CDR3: TGTGCCAGCATCTCACAGGGGGCGGCTGAAGCTTTCTTT. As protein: CASISQGAAEAFF.

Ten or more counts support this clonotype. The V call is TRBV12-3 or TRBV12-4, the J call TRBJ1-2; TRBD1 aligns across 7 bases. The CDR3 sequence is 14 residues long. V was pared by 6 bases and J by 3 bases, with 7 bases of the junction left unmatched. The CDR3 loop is CASSPQGNDYGYTF. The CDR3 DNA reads TGTGCCAGCAGCCCACAGGGGAACGACTATGGCTACACCTTC.